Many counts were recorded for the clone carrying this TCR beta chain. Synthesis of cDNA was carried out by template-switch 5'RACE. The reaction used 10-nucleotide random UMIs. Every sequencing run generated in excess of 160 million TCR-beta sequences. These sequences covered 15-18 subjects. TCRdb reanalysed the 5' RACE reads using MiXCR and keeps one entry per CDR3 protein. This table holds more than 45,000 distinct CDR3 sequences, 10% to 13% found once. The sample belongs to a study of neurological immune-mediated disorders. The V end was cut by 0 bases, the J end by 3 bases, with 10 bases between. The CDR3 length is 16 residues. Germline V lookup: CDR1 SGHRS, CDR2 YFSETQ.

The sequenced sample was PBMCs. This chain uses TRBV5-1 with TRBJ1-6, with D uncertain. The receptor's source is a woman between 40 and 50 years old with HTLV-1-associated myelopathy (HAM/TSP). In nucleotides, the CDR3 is TGCGCCAGCAGCTTGGAATTCGGCGGCTATAATTCACCCCTCCACTTT. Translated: CASSLEFGGYNSPLHF.